The 10 T cell receptor beta chains listed next were all sequenced from one sample in a study of identical twins. One entry per CDR3 protein results from TCRdb running MiXCR on the 5' RACE reads. The data show roughly 260,000 distinct CDR3 sequences, 11% to 15% seen once. The source material was memory (CD45RO+) T cells sorted from blood. The receptors come from a woman between 18 and 30 years old in good health.

The rearrangement joins TRBV2 to TRBJ2-7; 10 bases line up with TRBD2. The germline V gene encodes CDR1 SNHLY and CDR2 FYNNEI. This CDR3 contains 16 residues. The junction had 14 bases not matched to a gene; V was cut back by 5 bases and J by 7 bases. This chain's CDR3 is CASSSQAGGTAWEQYF. CDR3 sequence (DNA): TGTGCCAGCAGTTCCCAAGCGGGGGGGACGGCGTGGGAGCAGTACTTC.

As DNA, the CDR3 is TGCGCCAGCAGCTTGTCTAGCGGTGACTACAATGAGCAGTTCTTC. This gives the protein CASSLSSGDYNEQFF. The gene calls are TRBV5-1 and TRBJ2-1; 7 bases are a match to TRBD2. This CDR3 contains 15 residues. V was pared by 1 base and J by 3 bases, with 4 bases of the junction left unmatched. The germline CDR1 and CDR2 sequences are SGHRS and YFSETQ.

V is TRBV6-5 and J is TRBJ2-6; D is possibly TRBD1 (6 bases). Germline V gives CDR1 MNHEY, CDR2 SVGAGI. This CDR3 spans 15 amino acids. V shed 2 bases and J shed 5 bases, with 10 bases lying between them. The CDR3 nucleotides are TGTGCCAGCAGTTACAGGGGGTCTAGGGCCAACGTCCTGACTTTC. It encodes CASSYRGSRANVLTF.

The CDR3 coding sequence is TGTGCCAGCAGCCCGCCGGGGTTGGGGCCCCAGCATTTT. Translation: CASSPPGLGPQHF. The rearrangement links TRBV7-9 to TRBJ1-5; unclear D gene. CDR3 length equals 13 residues. Looked up from germline, CDR1 is SEHNR and CDR2 is FQNEAQ (reference sequence). The germline V and J ends were trimmed by 5 bases and 9 bases, with 14 bases remaining between them.

CDR3 loop: CASTPTGMNTEAFF. CDR3 DNA: TGTGCCAGCACCCCGACAGGAATGAACACTGAAGCTTTCTTT. The J gene is TRBJ1-1, the V gene TRBV12-3 or TRBV12-4; weak D call: TRBD1 (6 bases). The V end was cut by 7 bases, the J end by 0 bases, with 12 bases between. The CDR3 is made up of 14 amino acids.

This clonotype has more than one count but fewer than ten. The chain employs TRBV12-3 or TRBV12-4 and TRBJ2-2; 9 nucleotides match TRBD1. The CDR3 totals 15 residues. After removal of 5 bases from V and 1 base from J, the junction contained 2 bases not matched to a gene. The CDR3 loop reads CASSRGQGNTGELFF. The CDR3 DNA reads TGTGCCAGCAGTCGGGGACAGGGGAACACCGGGGAGCTGTTTTTT.

The CDR3 DNA is TGTGCCACTCACCAGGGACGAAATAATGAAAAACTGTTTTTT. This codes for CATHQGRNNEKLFF. V is TRBV6-2 or TRBV6-3 and J is TRBJ1-4; D may be TRBD1 (5 bases). Germline V lookup: CDR1 MNHEY, CDR2 SVGEGT. V dropped 10 bases and J dropped 4 bases, with 16 bases sitting between them. The CDR3 length is 14 residues.

This clonotype was seen a few times. The chain uses TRBV29-1 and TRBJ2-1; 12 bases agree with TRBD2. CDR3 length: 15 amino acids. Germline V gene lookup returns CDR1 SQVTM and CDR2 ANQGSEA. V was pared by 3 bases and J by 6 bases, with 6 bases of the junction left unmatched. The CDR3 sequence: CSVEAPSGRANEQFF. The CDR3 DNA sequence: TGCAGCGTTGAGGCCCCTAGCGGGAGGGCCAATGAGCAGTTCTTC.

This clonotype was observed many times. The CDR3 is CASSPVGGAKNIQYF. The CDR3 DNA reads TGTGCCAGCAGCCCAGTGGGGGGAGCCAAAAACATTCAGTACTTC. This chain uses TRBV7-9 with TRBJ2-4; TRBD2 is a possible D gene (6 bases). The germline V gene has CDR1 SEHNR and CDR2 FQNEAQ (reference sequence). Trimming stripped 5 bases from V and 0 bases from J, with 11 bases between. CDR3 size: 15 residues.

This clonotype has only a few counts. This CDR3 is CSAQAGQGLYEQYF. For the CDR3, the DNA is TGCAGTGCTCAGGCGGGACAGGGGTTGTACGAGCAGTACTTC. V is TRBV20-1 and J is TRBJ2-7; TRBD1 agrees at 10 bases. This CDR3 is 14 amino acids long. Germline V CDR1 and CDR2: DFQATT, SNEGSKA (reference sequence). V trimming: 5 bases; J trimming: 4 bases; junction bases outside the gene matches: 8.